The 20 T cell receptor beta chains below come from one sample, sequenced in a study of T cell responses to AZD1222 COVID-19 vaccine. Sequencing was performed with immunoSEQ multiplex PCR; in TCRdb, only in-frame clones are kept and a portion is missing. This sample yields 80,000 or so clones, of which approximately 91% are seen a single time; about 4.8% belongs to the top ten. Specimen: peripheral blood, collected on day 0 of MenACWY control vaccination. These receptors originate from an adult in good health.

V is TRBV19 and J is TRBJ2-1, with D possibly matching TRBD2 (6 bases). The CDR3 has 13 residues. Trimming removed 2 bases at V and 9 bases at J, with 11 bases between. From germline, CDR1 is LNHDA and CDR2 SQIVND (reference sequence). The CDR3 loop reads CASSIPGAGEQFF. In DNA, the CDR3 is TGTGCCAGTAGTATACCGGGAGCCGGTGAGCAGTTCTTC.

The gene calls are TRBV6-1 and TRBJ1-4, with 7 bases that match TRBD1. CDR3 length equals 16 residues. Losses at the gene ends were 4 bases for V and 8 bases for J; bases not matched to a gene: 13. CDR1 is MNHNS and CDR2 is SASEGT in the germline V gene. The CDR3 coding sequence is TGTGCCAGCAGTGGAGTTTTACAGGGGATGGGGGAAAAACTGTTTTTT. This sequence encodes CASSGVLQGMGEKLFF.

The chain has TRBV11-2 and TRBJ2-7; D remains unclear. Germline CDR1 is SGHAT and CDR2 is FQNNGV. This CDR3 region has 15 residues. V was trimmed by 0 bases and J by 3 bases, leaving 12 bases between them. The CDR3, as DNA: TGTGCCAGCAGCTTAGAGGTGGGAACCCTCTACGAGCAGTACTTC. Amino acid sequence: CASSLEVGTLYEQYF.

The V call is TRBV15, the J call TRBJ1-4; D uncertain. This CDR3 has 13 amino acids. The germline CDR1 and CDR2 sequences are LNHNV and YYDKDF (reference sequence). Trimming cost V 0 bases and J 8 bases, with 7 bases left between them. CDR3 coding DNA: TGTGCCACCAGCAGAGACCCCCAGGAAAAACTGTTTTTT. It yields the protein CATSRDPQEKLFF.

The CDR3 DNA sequence: TGTGCCAGCAGCGCGGGACCCCTAAATTCACCCCTCCACTTT. As protein: CASSAGPLNSPLHF. This chain connects TRBV7-2 to TRBJ1-6; D perhaps matches TRBD1 (5 bases). The V end lost 5 bases, the J end lost 7 bases, and 12 bases lay between the germline ends. The germline CDR1 and CDR2 sequences are SGHTA and FQGNSA. The CDR3 consists of 14 residues.

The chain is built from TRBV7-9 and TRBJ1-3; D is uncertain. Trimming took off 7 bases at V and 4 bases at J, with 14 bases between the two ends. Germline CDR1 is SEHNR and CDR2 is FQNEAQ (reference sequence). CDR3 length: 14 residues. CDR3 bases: TGTGCCAGCACCACCTCCGCCTTGGGAAACACCATATATTTT. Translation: CASTTSALGNTIYF. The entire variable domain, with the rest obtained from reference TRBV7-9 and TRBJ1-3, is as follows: DTGVSQNPRHKITKRGQNVTFRCDPISEHNRLYWYRQTLGQGPEFLTYFQNEAQLEKSRLLSDRFSAERPKGSFSTLEIQRTEQGDSAMYLCASTTSALGNTIYFGEGSWLTVV.

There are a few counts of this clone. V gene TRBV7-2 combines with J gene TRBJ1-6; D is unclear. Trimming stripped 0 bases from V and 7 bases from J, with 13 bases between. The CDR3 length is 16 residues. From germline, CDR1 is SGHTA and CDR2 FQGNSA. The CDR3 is CASSLATSPPNSPLHF. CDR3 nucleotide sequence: TGTGCCAGCAGCTTAGCGACATCTCCCCCGAATTCACCCCTCCACTTT.

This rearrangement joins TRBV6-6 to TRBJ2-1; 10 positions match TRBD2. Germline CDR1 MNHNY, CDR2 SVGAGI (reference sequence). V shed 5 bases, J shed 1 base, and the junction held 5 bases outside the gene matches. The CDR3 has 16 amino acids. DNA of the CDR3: TGTGCCAGCAGTACATTAGCGGGGGGTTCCTACAATGAGCAGTTCTTC. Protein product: CASSTLAGGSYNEQFF.

The CDR3 sequence: CASSPGRDGYGYTF. The CDR3 DNA follows: TGTGCCAGCTCACCAGGCAGGGACGGCTATGGCTACACCTTC. The chain uses TRBV18 and TRBJ1-2; weak D call: TRBD1 (5 bases). V lost 2 bases and J lost 4, with 11 bases in between. The CDR3 loop spans 14 amino acids. The germline V gene has CDR1 KGHSH and CDR2 LQKENI.

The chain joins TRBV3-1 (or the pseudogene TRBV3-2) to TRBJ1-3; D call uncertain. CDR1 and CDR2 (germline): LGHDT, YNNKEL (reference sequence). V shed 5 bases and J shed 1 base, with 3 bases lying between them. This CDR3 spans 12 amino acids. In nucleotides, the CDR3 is TGTGCCAGCAGCAATTCTGGAAACACCATATATTTT. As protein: CASSNSGNTIYF.

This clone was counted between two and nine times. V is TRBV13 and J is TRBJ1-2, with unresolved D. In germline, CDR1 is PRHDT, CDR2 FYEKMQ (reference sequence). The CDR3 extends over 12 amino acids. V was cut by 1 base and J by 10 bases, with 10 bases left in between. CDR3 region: CASSLAPGSYTF. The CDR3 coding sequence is TGTGCCAGCAGCTTAGCACCGGGATCCTACACCTTC.

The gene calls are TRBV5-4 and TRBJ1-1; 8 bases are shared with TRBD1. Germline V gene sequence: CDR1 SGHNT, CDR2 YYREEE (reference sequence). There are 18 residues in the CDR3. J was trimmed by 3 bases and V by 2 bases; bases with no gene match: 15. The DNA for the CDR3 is TGTGCCAGCAGCTTTAGCCCGACAGGGGATGGGTGGGACACTGAAGCTTTCTTT. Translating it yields CASSFSPTGDGWDTEAFF.

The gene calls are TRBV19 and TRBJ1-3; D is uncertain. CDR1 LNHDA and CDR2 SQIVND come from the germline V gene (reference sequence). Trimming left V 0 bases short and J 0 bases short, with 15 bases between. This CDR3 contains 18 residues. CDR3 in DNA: TGTGCCAGTAGTATAGACGGAGCAGGCCGCTTCTCTGGAAACACCATATATTTT. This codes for CASSIDGAGRFSGNTIYF.

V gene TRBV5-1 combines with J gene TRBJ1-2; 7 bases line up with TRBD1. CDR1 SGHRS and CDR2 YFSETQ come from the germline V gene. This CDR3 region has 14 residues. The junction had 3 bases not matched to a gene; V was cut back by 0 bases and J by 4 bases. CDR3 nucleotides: TGCGCCAGCAGCTTGGGACAGGGAGGCTATGGCTACACCTTC. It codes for CASSLGQGGYGYTF.

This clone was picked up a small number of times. CDR3 region: CASSLAGREAFF. The CDR3, as DNA: TGTGCCAGCAGCTTAGCGGGCAGGGAAGCTTTCTTT. The chain carries TRBV11-1 and TRBJ1-1; D unresolved. CDR3 length: 12 amino acids. Trimming took off 0 bases at V and 8 bases at J, with 7 bases between the two ends. Germline lookup yields CDR1 SGHAT and CDR2 FQDESV (reference sequence).

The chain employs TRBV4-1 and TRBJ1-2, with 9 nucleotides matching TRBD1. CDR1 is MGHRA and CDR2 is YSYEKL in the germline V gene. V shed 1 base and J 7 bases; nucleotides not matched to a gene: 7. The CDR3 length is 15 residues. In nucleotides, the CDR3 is TGCGCCAGCAGCCAAGGGACAGGGGTTTACTCTGGCTACACCTTC. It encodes CASSQGTGVYSGYTF.

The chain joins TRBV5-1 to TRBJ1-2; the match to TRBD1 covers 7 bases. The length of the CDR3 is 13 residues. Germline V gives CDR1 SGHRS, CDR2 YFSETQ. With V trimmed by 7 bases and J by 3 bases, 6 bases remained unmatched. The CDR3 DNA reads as TGCGCCAGCGGGGACAGCCAGGACTATGGCTACACCTTC. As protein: CASGDSQDYGYTF.

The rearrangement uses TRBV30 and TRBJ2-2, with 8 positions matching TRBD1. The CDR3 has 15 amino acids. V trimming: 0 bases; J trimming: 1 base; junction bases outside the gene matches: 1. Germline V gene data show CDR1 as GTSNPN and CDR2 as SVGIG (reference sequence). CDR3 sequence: CAWSVGQGNTGELFF. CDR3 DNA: TGTGCCTGGAGTGTCGGACAGGGGAACACCGGGGAGCTGTTTTTT. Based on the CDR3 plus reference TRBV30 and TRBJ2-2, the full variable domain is SQTIHQWPATLVQPVGSPLSLECTVEGTSNPNLYWYRQAAGRGLQLLFYSVGIGQISSEVPQNLSASRPQDRQFILSSKKLLLSDSGFYLCAWSVGQGNTGELFFGEGSRLTVL.

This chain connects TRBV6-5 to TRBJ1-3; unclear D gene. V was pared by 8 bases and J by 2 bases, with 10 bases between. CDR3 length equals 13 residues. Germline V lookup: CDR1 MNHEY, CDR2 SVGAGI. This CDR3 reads CASQEATGNTIYF. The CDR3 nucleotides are TGTGCCAGCCAGGAAGCTACTGGAAACACCATATATTTT.

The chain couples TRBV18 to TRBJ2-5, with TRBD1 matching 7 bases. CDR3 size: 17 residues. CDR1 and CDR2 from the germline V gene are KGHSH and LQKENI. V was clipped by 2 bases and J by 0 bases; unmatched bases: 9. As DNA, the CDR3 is TGTGCCAGCTCACCAGACAGGGATGCCCCGTACCAAGAGACCCAGTACTTC. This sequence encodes CASSPDRDAPYQETQYF.